Sequencing of this T cell receptor beta chain was carried out in a study of CD8+CD57+ T cells in acquired aplastic anemia. Whole-study context: Roughly 3 ug was the average amount of DNA from sorted CD4+ and CD8+ cells.

Genomic DNA, the template, was used for profiling of the TCR beta VDJ and CDR3. TCRdb analysed the reads with MiXCR anew, one entry per CDR3 protein. This table has 120,000 or so distinct CDR3 sequences, approximately 36% appearing once. Sequencing was done on patients that had shown CD8+CD57+ cell expansion by flow cytometry. The patients, all of them, had severe acquired aplastic anemia. Trimming stripped 6 bases from V and 2 bases from J, with 17 bases between. CDR1 is DFQATT and CDR2 is SNEGSKA in the germline V gene (reference sequence). This CDR3 has 14 amino acids. The TCR comes from a human donor with aplastic anemia. The rearrangement joins TRBV20-1 to TRBJ2-7, with D possibly being TRBD1 (6 bases). Sequenced input: sorted CD4+, CD8+, or CD8+CD57+ T cells (not recorded which) from PBMCs. The CDR3 DNA is TGCAGTGCACTCCCGGGACAATCGCCCTACGAGCAGTACTTC. Translated: CSALPGQSPYEQYF.